Described below is a single T cell receptor (beta chain) sequence and its context. Its antigen is still unknown. Losses at the gene ends were 5 bases for V and 5 bases for J; bases not matched to a gene: 9. CDR1 and CDR2 (germline): PRHDT, FYEKMQ (reference sequence). The CDR3 runs to 16 residues. The sample belongs to a study of PD-1 blockade in classical Hodgkin lymphoma. Findings and caveats of the study: Prior to therapy, complete responders displayed diversity much like that of newly diagnosed patients. Individuals who commenced nivolumab within less than 1 year of ASCT were excluded.

Generated by immunoSEQ multiplex PCR, the TCRdb table keeps only in-frame clones and is missing some. In the table there are tens of thousands of clones, about three quarters of which are singletons. Time point specified: cycle 4 day 1 (C4D1), after 6 weeks of nivolumab. Relapses following autologous stem cell transplantation were seen in all patients, with brentuximab vedotin exposure varying. The TCR originated in a human donor with classical Hodgkin lymphoma. Sequencing was performed on peripheral blood mononuclear cells (PBMCs), taken before the fourth cycle of nivolumab. V usage is TRBV13 and J usage is TRBJ2-2, with 9 bases aligning to TRBD1. The CDR3 coding sequence is TGTGCCAGCAGCACACAGGGGGCGCGGTTGACCGGGGAGCTGTTTTTT. As protein: CASSTQGARLTGELFF.